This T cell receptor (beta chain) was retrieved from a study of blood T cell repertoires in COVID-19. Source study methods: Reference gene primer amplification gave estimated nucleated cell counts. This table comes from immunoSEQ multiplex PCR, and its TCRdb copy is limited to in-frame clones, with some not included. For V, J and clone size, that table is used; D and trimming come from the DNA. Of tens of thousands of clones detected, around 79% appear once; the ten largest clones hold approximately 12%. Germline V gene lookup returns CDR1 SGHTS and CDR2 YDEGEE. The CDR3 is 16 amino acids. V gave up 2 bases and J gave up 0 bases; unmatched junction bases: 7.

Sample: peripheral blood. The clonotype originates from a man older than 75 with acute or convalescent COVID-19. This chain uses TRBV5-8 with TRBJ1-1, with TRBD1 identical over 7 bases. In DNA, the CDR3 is TGTGCCAGCAGCTTACAACCGACAGGGCTGAACACTGAAGCTTTCTTT. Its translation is CASSLQPTGLNTEAFF. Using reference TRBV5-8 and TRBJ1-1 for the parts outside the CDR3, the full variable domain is EAGVTQSPTHLIKTRGQQATLRCSPISGHTSVYWYQQALGLGLQFLLWYDEGEERNRGNFPPRFSGRQFPNYSSELNVNALELEDSALYLCASSLQPTGLNTEAFFGQGTRLTVV.